This T cell receptor (beta chain) is from a study of blood T cell repertoires in COVID-19. On the study more broadly: From the United States, Italy and Spain came samples of acute and convalescent COVID-19. The analysed material was cDNA or gDNA that came from T cells, B-cell-depleted T cells, or PBMCs.

This clone occurred a few times. Germline V gene data show CDR1 as LNHNV and CDR2 as YYDKDF (reference sequence). J lost 6 bases, V lost 1 base, and 9 bases had no gene match. The CDR3 sequence is 16 residues long. Assay: immunoSEQ multiplex PCR; the TCRdb copy retains only in-frame clones and omits some. The repertoire holds fewer than 80,000 clones, with around 90% as singletons. V and J are TRBV15 and TRBJ1-5; TRBD1 matches 7 bases. The origin of this receptor is a man aged 50 or older with acute or convalescent COVID-19. The specimen sequenced was peripheral blood. The CDR3 bases are TGTGCCACCAGCAGAGTCGGAGGGGGCTCTCGTCAGCCCCAGCATTTT. Its protein product is CATSRVGGGSRQPQHF.